The rows below give T cell receptor beta chains drawn from one sample of a study of T-cell reconstitution after alpha-beta-depleted transplantation in children. From the PCR reads, TCRdb called clonotypes with MiXCR, one entry per CDR3 protein. Of under 300,000 distinct CDR3 sequences listed, 11% are singletons. This specimen consisted of peripheral blood, obtained 180 days after TCRalphabeta/CD19-depleted stem cell transplant. The receptors originated from a male patient aged 2-10 years who had a stem cell transplant for chronic granulomatous disease, so the T cells may come from the graft donor. Each CDR3 is given with its conserved first and last residue. The D gene is left open where the match is weak. Size values are once, few and many counts, or a class for expanded clones, and some rows have none.

v_gene	abundance	d_gene	j_gene	CDR3nt	CDR3aa
TRBV27	many	TRBD2	TRBJ2-5	TGTGCCAGCAGTTTAAGCGGGAGCGGTTGGGAGACCCAGTACTTC	CASSLSGSGWETQYF
TRBV28	few	-	TRBJ2-3	TGTGCCAGCAGTTTCGTCCCCGATGGCACAGATACGCAGTATTTT	CASSFVPDGTDTQYF
TRBV27	many	-	TRBJ1-1	TGTGCCAGCAGTTTTAGAGGAGGGATCGCTTTCTTT	CASSFRGGIAFF
TRBV7-2	many	TRBD2	TRBJ2-5	TGTGCCAGCAGCTTAGCGGGCGGGAGAATCAGAGAGACCCAGTACTTC	CASSLAGGRIRETQYF
TRBV9	many	-	TRBJ2-1	TGTGCCAGCAGCGGTGTTGGGGGAAACAATGAGCAGTTCTTC	CASSGVGGNNEQFF
TRBV12-3/TRBV12-4	-	-	TRBJ1-4	TGTGCCAGCAGTTTAGGGGGACACGGGGGAAAACTGTTTTTT	CASSLGGHGGKLFF
TRBV4-2	many	-	TRBJ1-1	TGTGCCAGCAGCCAACCTGGGAACATGAACACTGAAGCTTTCTTT	CASSQPGNMNTEAFF
TRBV9	many	-	TRBJ2-1	TGTGCCAGCAGCGTAGGAGGAACCCCCGACAATGAGCAGTTCTTC	CASSVGGTPDNEQFF
TRBV7-8	many	TRBD2	TRBJ2-5	TGTGCCAGCAGCTTGCCTACTAGCGGGGGAAAAGAGACCCAGTACTTC	CASSLPTSGGKETQYF
TRBV27	many	TRBD1	TRBJ1-2	TGTGCCAGCAGTCCGAAGACAGGGACCTTAAACTATGGCTACACCTTC	CASSPKTGTLNYGYTF
TRBV12-3/TRBV12-4	many	-	TRBJ2-1	TGTGCCAGCAGTTTGTGGGATGAGCAGTTCTTC	CASSLWDEQFF
TRBV27	-	TRBD1	TRBJ1-2	TGTGCCAGCAGACAGGGGGCGCATGGCTACACCTTC	CASRQGAHGYTF
TRBV7-9	many	TRBD1	TRBJ2-3	TGTGCCAGCGTATCCCGGGACAGGGTAGATACGCAGTATTTT	CASVSRDRVDTQYF
TRBV5-1	many	TRBD1	TRBJ2-2	TGCGCCAGCAGCTTGTACCAACTTGTACCGGGACAGGCGAACACCGGGGAGCTGTTTTTT	CASSLYQLVPGQANTGELFF
TRBV27	many	TRBD1	TRBJ1-4	TGTGCCAGCAGTCGAGACAGGGCAACTAATGAAAAACTGTTTTTT	CASSRDRATNEKLFF
TRBV5-1	many	-	TRBJ2-3	TGCGCCAGCAGCGTGGACTTAATCGATACGCAGTATTTT	CASSVDLIDTQYF
TRBV4-2	many	TRBD2	TRBJ2-2	TGTGCCAGCAGCAGGAGCGGGAGGGACCTCCTTTTCGCGAACACCGGGGAGCTGTTTTTT	CASSRSGRDLLFANTGELFF
TRBV5-1	many	TRBD1	TRBJ2-3	TGCGCCAGCCGACAGGGCCCTGGGGCAGATACGCAGTATTTT	CASRQGPGADTQYF
TRBV5-1	few	-	TRBJ2-6	TGCGCCAGCAGCTTGGTGTCGGCTGGGGCCAACGTCCTGACTTTC	CASSLVSAGANVLTF
TRBV28	many	-	TRBJ1-2	TGTGCCAGCAGGTCGGCGGGGCGTCTTGATGGCTACACCTTC	CASRSAGRLDGYTF
TRBV19	-	-	TRBJ1-5	TGTGCCAGTAGTATTAGGGGGACCTTCAGCAATCAGCCCCAGCATTTT	CASSIRGTFSNQPQHF
TRBV4-3	many	TRBD2	TRBJ2-3	TGCGCCAGCAGGCGTACGGGACTAGCGGGTCCCACAGATACGCAGTATTTT	CASRRTGLAGPTDTQYF
TRBV5-6	-	-	TRBJ1-5	TGTGCCAGCGGCCCCGGGGGAAGTCAGCCCCAGCATTTT	CASGPGGSQPQHF
TRBV15	-	-	TRBJ2-6	TGTGCCACCAGCCCCCGATCATCTGGGGCCAACGTCCTGACTTTC	CATSPRSSGANVLTF
TRBV7-8	many	TRBD2	TRBJ2-5	TGTGCCAGCAGCCTTCGTAGCGGGAGTGAGACCCAGTACTTC	CASSLRSGSETQYF
TRBV2	-	TRBD1	TRBJ1-1	TGTGCCAGCAGCGGGACAGGGTACACTGAAGCTTTCTTT	CASSGTGYTEAFF
TRBV2	many	-	TRBJ2-1	TGTGCCAGCAGTGAGGAACCAAGAGGGTCGAATGAGCAGTTCTTC	CASSEEPRGSNEQFF